The clone carrying this TCR beta chain was observed at least ten times. The antigen is not known. Individual cDNA molecules received unique molecular identifiers in the library. TCRdb reanalysed the RACE reads using MiXCR and keeps one entry per CDR3 protein. The table has under 120,000 distinct CDR3 sequences, 11% seen once. This specimen belongs to a study of human T cells and chemical hapten exposure. At the level of the study: 2% DPC applied to a 2 cm by 2 cm arm area sensitized donors.

Regarding time point: patch test 1, 2 weeks after DPC sensitization. The sample's treatment: therapeutic diphenylcyclopropenone sensitization with weekly scalp DPC. The study extracted total RNA from unfractionated whole blood. Study findings and constraints: The count of PT1 expanded TCRs correlated positively with patch test score.

The CDR3 spans 16 residues. Trimming left V 2 bases short and J 4 bases short, with 15 bases between. CDR1 is MNHEY and CDR2 is SVGAGI in the germline V gene. The clonotype originates from a woman aged 40 to 50 with alopecia areata. Some clones in this sample may be carry-over from other donors' samples. This chain uses TRBV6-5 with TRBJ2-1; D unresolved. Specimen: whole blood, collected in connection with sensitization to the hapten diphenylcyclopropenone (DPC). The CDR3 DNA sequence: TGTGCCAGCAGTTACGGCGGAGTCAAAAGATACAATGAGCAGTTCTTC. Protein: CASSYGGVKRYNEQFF.